The rows below give T cell receptor beta chains drawn from one sample of a study of Ad26.COV2.S vaccination and SARS-CoV-2 variants. TCRdb keeps only in-frame clones here, not all; method: immunoSEQ multiplex PCR. The sample contains about 350,000 clones, around nine tenths of which appear only once. The sequenced sample was peripheral blood, obtained in a trial of Ad26.COV2.S vaccine versus placebo. The receptors here all came from a person aged 18 to 65 who received the Ad26.COV2.S COVID-19 vaccine or a placebo. Both conserved end residues are part of each CDR3. D genes are given only for firm matches. Not all rows give a size; the values are once, few, many and, for expanded clones, a class.

TRBJ1-5 NA NA TRBV21-1 TGTGCCAGCAGCAAAGGGCGGGCTACAGGAGGGAGCAATCAGCCCCAGCATTTT CASSKGRATGGSNQPQHF
TRBJ1-5 TRBD1 NA TRBV19 TGTGCCAGTTTGGGACAGGGGGCCCAGCCCCAGCATTTT CASLGQGAQPQHF
TRBJ1-1 NA NA TRBV7-9 TGTGCCAGCAGCTTGCCAGTGAACACTGAAGCTTTCTTT CASSLPVNTEAFF
TRBJ2-2 NA NA TRBV11-2 TGTGCCAGCAGCTTAGATCCAGGGTCCGGGGAGCTGTTTTTT CASSLDPGSGELFF
TRBJ2-7 TRBD2 once TRBV19 TGTGCCAGTAGTATTGGACTAGCGGTGACCTACGAGCAGTACTTC CASSIGLAVTYEQYF
TRBJ1-6 NA NA TRBV14 TGTGCCAGCAGCCTTACGAAACGAGGATCACCCCTCCACTTT CASSLTKRGSPLHF
TRBJ2-2 TRBD1 few TRBV27 TGTGCCAGCAGTTTCCGGACAGGGGGCGCCGGCAACACCGGGGAGCTGTTTTTT CASSFRTGGAGNTGELFF
TRBJ2-2 NA NA TRBV7-9 TGTGCCAGCAGCTTAACAGGGTTTGGACGGGAGAACACCGGGGAGCTGTTTTTT CASSLTGFGRENTGELFF
TRBJ2-7 TRBD2 NA TRBV19 TGTGCCAGTGGGTCGGGGCTAGCGGGTGGCGAGCAGTACTTC CASGSGLAGGEQYF
TRBJ2-7 NA NA TRBV11-2 TGTGCCAGCAGCACCCACCCAGGATACGAGCAGTACTTC CASSTHPGYEQYF
TRBJ2-7 TRBD1 NA TRBV7-8 TGTGCCAGCAGCTTAGCCCAGGGACAGGGGATCCACGAGCAGTACTTC CASSLAQGQGIHEQYF
TRBJ1-5 NA NA TRBV6-5 TGTGCCAGCAGCCCCTCCCTGGGGGGCAATCAGCCCCAGCATTTT CASSPSLGGNQPQHF
TRBJ1-1 TRBD1 NA TRBV6-2/TRBV6-3 TGTGCCAGCAGCGACCGACAGGGCACTGAAGCTTTCTTT CASSDRQGTEAFF
TRBJ1-6 NA NA TRBV4-2 TGTGCCAGCAGCCAAGAAGGGAATTCACCCCTCCACTTT CASSQEGNSPLHF
TRBJ1-1 NA NA TRBV27 TGTGCCAGCAGTTTCGCAGGCAACACTGAAGCTTTCTTT CASSFAGNTEAFF
TRBJ1-3 NA once TRBV5-4 TGTGCCAGCAGCTTGTCGGGAAGGACTGGAAACACCATATATTTT CASSLSGRTGNTIYF
TRBJ1-5 NA few TRBV15 TGTGCCACCAGCGAGGGAGGGGAAAGCAATCAGCCCCAGCATTTT CATSEGGESNQPQHF
TRBJ2-7 NA NA TRBV30 TGTGCCTGGAGCGGAGACCCGATAATCGACGAGCAGTACTTC CAWSGDPIIDEQYF
TRBJ1-1 NA NA TRBV3-1/TRBV3-2 TGTGCCAGCAGCCAAGATTGGGGGATCGGAGTTGGAACTGAAGCTTTCTTT CASSQDWGIGVGTEAFF
TRBJ2-7 TRBD2 NA TRBV6-6 TGTGCCAGCAGCGAGACTAGCGGATCCTACGAGCAGTACTTC CASSETSGSYEQYF
TRBJ1-4 NA few TRBV6-2/TRBV6-3 TGTGCCAGCACCCCGGGCTTGGGGACCAGGGAAAAACTGTTTTTT CASTPGLGTREKLFF
TRBJ1-1 NA NA TRBV7-9 TGTGCCAGCATATCAGAGTTCGGGACTGAAGCTTTCTTT CASISEFGTEAFF
TRBJ2-7 NA NA TRBV10-3 TGTGCCATCAGTGACGGGGCGGCCTACGAGCAGTACTTC CAISDGAAYEQYF
TRBJ1-2 TRBD1 NA TRBV2 TGTGCCAGCATGCGGAACAGGGGCGCCGCTAACTATGGCTACACCTTC CASMRNRGAANYGYTF
TRBJ2-5 NA NA TRBV6-1 TGTGCCAGCAGTGAAGGGGAAGACCAAGAGACCCAGTACTTC CASSEGEDQETQYF
TRBJ2-5 TRBD2 NA TRBV7-9 TGTGCCAGCAGCTTAGCTAGCGGGAGGGAGACCCAGTACTTC CASSLASGRETQYF
TRBJ1-1 TRBD1 NA TRBV10-3 TGTGCCATCAGGAAGGGACAGGGAGACACTGAAGCTTTCTTT CAIRKGQGDTEAFF
TRBJ1-1 NA NA TRBV12-3/TRBV12-4 TGTGCCAGCAGTTTAAACGGTGAAGCTTTCTTT CASSLNGEAFF
TRBJ1-2 TRBD1 NA TRBV9 TGTGCCAGCAGCGTAGAGGGGACAGATGGCTACACCTTC CASSVEGTDGYTF
TRBJ1-5 NA few TRBV9 TGTGCCAGCAGCGTAGATGTAGGGTGGGATCAGCCCCAGCATTTT CASSVDVGWDQPQHF
TRBJ2-5 TRBD1 NA TRBV7-2 TGTGCCAGCAGCTTAAGTGGCAGGGGGGAGACCCAGTACTTC CASSLSGRGETQYF
TRBJ1-4 TRBD1 NA TRBV13 TGTGCCAGCAGTTTAGGACAGGGCGGTGAAAAACTGTTTTTT CASSLGQGGEKLFF
TRBJ2-1 NA few TRBV5-6 TGTGCCAGCAGCTTGGTGGGGAGGGAGCAGTTCTTC CASSLVGREQFF
TRBJ2-1 NA NA TRBV6-5 TGTGCCAGCAGTTACCTTGACATATACAATGAGCAGTTCTTC CASSYLDIYNEQFF
TRBJ2-1 TRBD2 NA TRBV27 TGTGCCAGCAGTGTATCCGGGACTAGTTTCACTGAGCAGTTCTTC CASSVSGTSFTEQFF
TRBJ2-1 NA NA TRBV4-1 TGCGCCAGCAGCCTACGGGGCGGCAGCTCCTACAATGAGCAGTTCTTC CASSLRGGSSYNEQFF
TRBJ1-5 TRBD1 NA TRBV18 TGTGCCAGCTCATCGACAGGGGCTAATCAGCCCCAGCATTTT CASSSTGANQPQHF
TRBJ2-2 NA NA TRBV28 TGTGCCAGCAGTCCCGTCGGGACTCCGATCGGCGGGGAGCTGTTTTTT CASSPVGTPIGGELFF
TRBJ1-2 NA once TRBV5-6 TGTGCCAGCAGCCCACCTCGGACGGGAGAGGGCTACACCTTC CASSPPRTGEGYTF
TRBJ1-5 NA NA TRBV7-2 TGTGCCAGCAGCTTTGACGCGAGTAGCAATCAGCCCCAGCATTTT CASSFDASSNQPQHF